Below are 10 T cell receptor beta chains sequenced from a single sample in a study of STAT3 mutations in large granular lymphocyte leukemia. TCRdb keeps only in-frame clones here, not all; method: immunoSEQ multiplex PCR. Here the sample spans 17,000 or so clones, 92% being singletons. General observations from the study: Every T-LGLL patient had at least one immunodominant TCRbeta clonotype.

For these receptors, no antigen is known. The sample comprised peripheral blood mononuclear cells. These receptors were obtained from a man aged 60-69 years with T-cell large granular lymphocyte leukemia. Some clones in this sample may be carry-over from other donors' samples.

The CDR3: CASSQGYRDLNTEAFF. The CDR3 region has the DNA TGCGCCAGCAGCCAAGGATACCGGGACTTGAACACTGAAGCTTTCTTT. J is TRBJ1-1 and V is TRBV4-3; TRBD1 might be the D (5 bases). Per the germline V gene, CDR1 is LGHNA and CDR2 is YSLEER. The V end lost 1 base, the J end lost 0 bases, and 12 bases lay between the germline ends. The CDR3 length is 16 residues.

The J gene is TRBJ2-3, the V gene TRBV9, with D unclear. This CDR3 has 14 amino acids. The germline V gene encodes CDR1 SGDLS and CDR2 YYNGEE. V was shortened by 7 bases and J by 5 bases, with 17 bases between the two germline ends. CDR3 sequence (DNA): TGTGCCAGCTCCAGAGGTGGGCTGAAAGATACGCAGTATTTT. It specifies CASSRGGLKDTQYF.

The CDR3 loop is CASSMARGGYEKLFF. The CDR3 nucleotides are TGCGCCAGCAGTATGGCCAGGGGAGGGTATGAAAAACTGTTTTTT. The V gene is TRBV5-1, the J gene TRBJ1-4; possibly TRBD1 for D (6 bases). Germline V gene lookup returns CDR1 SGHRS and CDR2 YFSETQ. The V end was cut by 5 bases, the J end by 6 bases, with 17 bases between. The CDR3 sequence is 15 residues long. The complete variable domain, with remaining parts taken from reference TRBV5-1 and TRBJ1-4, reads KAGVTQTPRYLIKTRGQQVTLSCSPISGHRSVSWYQQTPGQGLQFLFEYFSETQRNKGNFPGRFSGRQFSNSRSEMNVSTLELGDSALYLCASSMARGGYEKLFFGSGTQLSVL.

This clone appeared a few times. The chain has TRBV30 and TRBJ2-3, with 12 bases lining up with TRBD2. Germline V lookup: CDR1 GTSNPN, CDR2 SVGIG (reference sequence). The trim removed 7 bases at V and 6 bases at J, leaving 23 bases unmatched. This CDR3 has 19 residues. Here the CDR3 reads CASSGETSGRPGFKDTQYF. CDR3 nucleotides: TGTGCCTCCTCTGGGGAGACTAGCGGGAGACCCGGGTTTAAGGATACGCAGTATTTT.

The rearrangement joins TRBV28 to TRBJ1-5; tentatively, D is TRBD1 (5 bases). There are 17 residues in the CDR3. V was shortened by 5 bases and J by 6 bases, with 23 bases between the two germline ends. From germline, CDR1 is MDHEN and CDR2 SYDVKM. The CDR3 DNA is TGTGCCAGCAGTCAGACCTCTCCTCCCAATAGGGGTCAGCCCCAGCATTTT. It codes for CASSQTSPPNRGQPQHF.

V gene TRBV7-2 combines with J gene TRBJ1-2; 8 bases fit TRBD1. The germline CDR1 and CDR2 sequences are SGHTA and FQGNSA. V was clipped by 5 bases and J by 4 bases; unmatched bases: 3. This CDR3 comprises 13 residues. The CDR3 region has the DNA TGTGCCAGCAGCAGAGACAGGGGCTATGGCTACACCTTC. Protein product: CASSRDRGYGYTF.

The chain links TRBV7-9 to TRBJ2-2, with 11 nucleotides matching TRBD2. The J segment lost 4 bases and the V segment lost 6 bases, leaving 7 bases of the junction unmatched. This CDR3 contains 16 residues. Germline V lookup: CDR1 SEHNR, CDR2 FQNEAQ (reference sequence). The CDR3 DNA follows: TGTGCCAGCAGTCCTACTAGCGGGAGAGGCACCGGGGAGCTGTTTTTT. This sequence encodes CASSPTSGRGTGELFF. The variable domain in full, with the rest retrieved from reference TRBV7-9 and TRBJ2-2, is DTGVSQNPRHKITKRGQNVTFRCDPISEHNRLYWYRQTLGQGPEFLTYFQNEAQLEKSRLLSDRFSAERPKGSFSTLEIQRTEQGDSAMYLCASSPTSGRGTGELFFGEGSRLTVL.

V gene TRBV18 combines with J gene TRBJ2-2; D not certain. V lost 4 bases to trimming and J lost 1 base, with 4 bases between them. Per germline, CDR1 KGHSH and CDR2 LQKENI. CDR3 length equals 13 residues. Here the CDR3 DNA reads TGTGCCAGCTCACTCATGAACACCGGGGAGCTGTTTTTT. Amino acids: CASSLMNTGELFF.

This chain joins TRBV7-3 and TRBJ2-7; D might be TRBD1 (6 bases). The CDR3 has 15 residues. In germline, CDR1 is SGHTA, CDR2 FQGTGA. Deletions cut 5 bases from V and 0 bases from J, with 14 bases between. CDR3: CASSPRGGSSYEQYF. The CDR3 coding sequence is TGTGCCAGCAGCCCCAGGGGCGGTAGCTCCTACGAGCAGTACTTC.

This clone was found a few times. The V call is TRBV29-1, the J call TRBJ2-5, with 12 bases that match TRBD2. The V gene end was trimmed by 6 bases and the J gene end by 10 bases; junction bases not matched to a gene: 6. CDR3 size: 12 residues. Germline V lookup: CDR1 SQVTM, CDR2 ANQGSEA. The CDR3 reads CSVTLAGGLQYF. The CDR3 bases are TGCAGCGTCACACTAGCGGGAGGACTCCAGTACTTC.